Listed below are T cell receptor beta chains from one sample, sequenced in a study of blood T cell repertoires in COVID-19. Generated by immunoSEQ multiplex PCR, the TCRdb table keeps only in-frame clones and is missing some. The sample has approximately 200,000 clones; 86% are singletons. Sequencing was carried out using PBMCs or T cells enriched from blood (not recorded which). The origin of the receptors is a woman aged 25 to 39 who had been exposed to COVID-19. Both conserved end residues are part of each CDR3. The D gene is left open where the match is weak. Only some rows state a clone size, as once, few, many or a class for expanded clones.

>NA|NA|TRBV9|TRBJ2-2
CASSPSGSEGTGELFF
TGTGCCAGCAGCCCCTCGGGTAGCGAGGGCACCGGGGAGCTGTTTTTT
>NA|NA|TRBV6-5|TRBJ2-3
CATRASYIPDTQYF
TGTGCCACCCGGGCTAGCTACATTCCAGATACGCAGTATTTT
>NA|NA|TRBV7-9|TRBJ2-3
CASSIITGTPITDTQYF
TGTGCCAGCAGCATAATAACCGGGACACCGATCACAGATACGCAGTATTTT
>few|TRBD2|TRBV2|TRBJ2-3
CASTGLAGPTDTQYF
TGTGCCAGCACCGGACTAGCGGGGCCCACAGATACGCAGTATTTT
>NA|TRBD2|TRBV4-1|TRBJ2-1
CASSRGGGGGPGDEQFF
TGCGCCAGCAGCCGGGGAGGCGGCGGGGGGCCGGGCGATGAGCAGTTCTTC
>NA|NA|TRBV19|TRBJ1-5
CASSRAPGQQGQPQHF
TGTGCCAGTAGTAGGGCCCCTGGACAGCAGGGTCAGCCCCAGCATTTT
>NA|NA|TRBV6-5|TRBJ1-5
CASSYTISQPQHF
TGTGCCAGCAGTTACACTATTAGCCAGCCCCAGCATTTT
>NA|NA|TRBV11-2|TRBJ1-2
CASSLGARGYGYTF
TGTGCCAGCAGCTTAGGGGCCAGGGGCTATGGCTACACCTTC
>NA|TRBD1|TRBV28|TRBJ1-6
CASRYQGGLNSPLHF
TGTGCCAGCAGGTACCAGGGGGGCTTGAATTCACCCCTCCACTTT
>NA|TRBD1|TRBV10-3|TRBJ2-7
CAISGGQAHEQYF
TGTGCCATCAGTGGCGGACAGGCTCACGAGCAGTACTTC
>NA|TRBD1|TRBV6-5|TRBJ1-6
CATRDRWFNSPLHF
TGTGCCACCCGGGACAGGTGGTTTAATTCACCCCTCCACTTT
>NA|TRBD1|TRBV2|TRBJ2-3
CASSVGGQDNTQYF
TGTGCCAGCAGTGTGGGCGGACAGGACAATACGCAGTATTTT
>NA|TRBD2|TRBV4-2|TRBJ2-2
CASSQTSGGIDGELFF
TGTGCCAGCAGCCAAACTAGCGGGGGTATCGACGGGGAGCTGTTTTTT
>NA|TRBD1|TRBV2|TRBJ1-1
CASTITGTANTEAFF
TGTGCCAGCACCATTACCGGGACAGCGAACACTGAAGCTTTCTTT
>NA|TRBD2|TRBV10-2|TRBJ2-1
CASSPLSGRGTYNEQFF
TGCGCCAGCAGCCCCCTGTCTGGGCGGGGGACCTACAATGAGCAGTTCTTC
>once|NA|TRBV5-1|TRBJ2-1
CASSPVLTGLVWDNEQFF
TGCGCCAGCAGCCCTGTCTTGACAGGCCTTGTTTGGGACAATGAGCAGTTCTTC
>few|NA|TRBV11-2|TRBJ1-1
CASSLVRGLTEAFF
TGTGCCAGCAGCTTAGTGCGAGGGCTCACTGAAGCTTTCTTT
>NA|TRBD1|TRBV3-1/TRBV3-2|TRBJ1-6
CASSLLTGTSPLHF
TGTGCCAGCAGCCTGTTGACAGGGACTTCACCCCTCCACTTT
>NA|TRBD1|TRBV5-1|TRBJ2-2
CASSEQGGDTGELFF
TGCGCCAGCAGCGAACAGGGGGGCGACACCGGGGAGCTGTTTTTT
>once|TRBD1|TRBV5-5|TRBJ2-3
CASSPYGTGGVDTQYF
TGTGCCAGCAGCCCATACGGGACAGGGGGCGTAGATACGCAGTATTTT
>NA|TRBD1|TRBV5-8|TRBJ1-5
CASSPPTGEIWPQHF
TGTGCCAGCAGTCCGCCGACAGGGGAAATATGGCCCCAGCATTTT
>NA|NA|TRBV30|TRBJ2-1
CAHRPSSYNEQFF
TGTGCCCACCGCCCCAGCTCCTACAATGAGCAGTTCTTC
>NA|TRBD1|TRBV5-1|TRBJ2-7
CASSARGQGLSEQYF
TGCGCCAGCAGCGCGCGCGGACAGGGGTTGAGCGAGCAGTACTTC
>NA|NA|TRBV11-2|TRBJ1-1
CASSPRAEAFF
TGTGCCAGCAGCCCACGGGCTGAAGCTTTCTTT
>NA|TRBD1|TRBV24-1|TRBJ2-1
CATSGGTGQGFDEQFF
TGTGCCACCAGTGGGGGAACGGGACAGGGTTTTGATGAGCAGTTCTTC
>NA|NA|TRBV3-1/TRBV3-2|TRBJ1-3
CASSHLLNTIYF
TGTGCCAGCAGCCACCTGTTAAACACCATATATTTT
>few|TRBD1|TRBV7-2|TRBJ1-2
CASSPRDSRNYGYTF
TGTGCCAGCAGCCCTCGGGACAGCCGTAACTATGGCTACACCTTC
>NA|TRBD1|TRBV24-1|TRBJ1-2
CATSDNRGGYGYTF
TGTGCCACCAGTGATAACAGGGGGGGCTATGGCTACACCTTC
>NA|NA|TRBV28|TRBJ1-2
CASSSPRQYGYTF
TGTGCCAGCAGCTCACCCCGACAGTATGGCTACACCTTC
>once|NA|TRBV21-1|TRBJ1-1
CASSKWAGGTEAFF
NA
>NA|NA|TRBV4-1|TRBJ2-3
CASSHGAHRLLADTQYF
TGCGCCAGCAGCCATGGGGCCCACAGGTTGTTGGCAGATACGCAGTATTTT
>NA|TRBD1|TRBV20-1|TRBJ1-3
CSASPGQGAGNTIYF
TGCAGTGCTAGTCCGGGACAGGGGGCTGGAAACACCATATATTTT